This T cell receptor beta chain was captured by sequencing in a study of blood T cell repertoires in COVID-19 (TCRdb year 2020). As for the study more broadly: The collaborator samples originated in the United States, Italy and Spain and spanned the acute and convalescent phases of COVID-19. Deeply sampled blood TCRbeta repertoires from subjects exposed to, actively infected with, or recovered from COVID-19 were included in the dataset. The repertoires were made available in a free public database intended to serve as a resource for research on the immune response to SARS-CoV-2. Sample metadata almost always included a de-identified subject ID, COVID-19 status, age in years and sex. Where HLA class I and class II types were available, the types were taken from metadata supplied by the sample provider, not from assay-based typing. The prospective study material was composed of cDNA or gDNA derived from T cells, B-cell-depleted T cells, or PBMCs. The samples were drawn from two sources: the first 160 participants of the ongoing ImmuneRACE study, and 1,000 to 1,500 subjects contributed by 6 global collaborators. The investigation overall reported the following: The amount of clinical and demographic metadata varied by source and participant and was provided uncurated.

CDR1 SGHNT and CDR2 YYREEE were looked up in the germline V gene (reference sequence). For this chain, trimming is 4 bases at the V end and 6 bases at the J end, and the number of junction bases without a gene match is 0. The CDR3 runs 12 residues from the cysteine to the phenylalanine. The retained sequence is limited to the CDR3, 36 bases, with the frame set at the first base. Note on this clone: Which antigen it targets is not known. The record has no base qualities; no much larger clone is one base away.

One collaborating source in Seattle enrolled patients during active infection and followed them longitudinally through the course of disease. Collaborating institutions collected whole blood in K2EDTA tubes following their own protocols. Collaborator samples were shipped for TCRbeta analysis as frozen whole blood, isolated PBMCs, or DNA extracted from either sample type. TCRbeta CDR3 regions were amplified from genomic DNA using the immunoSEQ Assay, a bias-controlled multiplex PCR. Regarding the original processing steps: Nucleated cell counts per sample were estimated from amplification of reference gene primers within the assay. To quantify the absolute abundance of each unique TCRbeta CDR3 rearrangement, sequence reads were collapsed and filtered. For each sample, productive Simpson clonality was calculated as the square root of Simpson's diversity index over productive rearrangements. What TCRdb holds here is the immuneACCESS table cut down to in-frame rearrangements. Part of the clones is not present; checked against another copy, under half of the missing clones reflect an unresolved V gene, and the others are unexplained. That table is the source of V, J and clone size, and D and trimming were worked out from the DNA. The sample table shows about 370,000 clones, and 87% are seen once. The ten largest make up about 10% of the sample.

The material sequenced was peripheral blood. The V and J segments used are TRBV5-4 and TRBJ2-1; 8 bases in the middle match TRBD2. This receptor was identified in a woman aged 30 to 39 with COVID-19, enrolled during active disease. The CDR3 region: CASSGLANEQFF. The DNA sequence follows: TGTGCCAGCAGCGGACTAGCCAATGAGCAGTTCTTC.